Listed below are T cell receptor beta chains from one sample, sequenced in a study of T cell responses to AZD1222 COVID-19 vaccine. Sequencing was performed with immunoSEQ multiplex PCR; in TCRdb, only in-frame clones are kept and a portion is missing. Of approximately 150,000 clones detected, 94% appear once; the ten largest clones hold 4% to 5.5%. Here the sequenced sample was peripheral blood, taken 28 days after the second AZD1222 dose. The receptors here all came from an adult who received the AZD1222 COVID-19 vaccine. Each CDR3 is given with its conserved first and last residue. D genes are given only for firm matches. For some rows the clone size is stated as once, few or many, or as a class when expanded; others skip it.

>-|TRBJ2-7|TRBV4-1|-
TGCGCCAGCAGTCATCTTAGAGTCCCGATCTACGAGCAGTACTTC
CASSHLRVPIYEQYF
>few|TRBJ1-4|TRBV28|-
TGTGCCAGCAGTTTATATAAGGGAAAACTGTTTTTT
CASSLYKGKLFF
>-|TRBJ1-5|TRBV13|-
TGTGCCAGCAGCTTCGGGACGGGTCAGCCCCAGCATTTT
CASSFGTGQPQHF
>-|TRBJ2-5|TRBV28|-
TGTGCCAGCAGTTTAAATGACAGACCAGAGACCCAGTACTTC
CASSLNDRPETQYF
>-|TRBJ1-1|TRBV16|-
TGTGCCAGCAGCCAAGCCCGCGGCACTGAAGCTTTCTTT
CASSQARGTEAFF
>-|TRBJ2-1|TRBV2|-
TGTGCCAGCAGTGGTAACGGCCCTGTTGTTGGTGAGCAGTTCTTC
CASSGNGPVVGEQFF
>-|TRBJ1-2|TRBV7-9|-
TGTGCCAGCGCCGGGCGGGGTCAAACTAACTATGGCTACACCTTC
CASAGRGQTNYGYTF
>-|TRBJ2-1|TRBV18|-
TGTGCCAGCTCACCCCAAGGGGCGGCGGGGCTTAACTCCTACAATGAGCAGTTCTTC
CASSPQGAAGLNSYNEQFF
>-|TRBJ1-1|TRBV7-8|-
TGTGCCAGCAGCTTAGTCGCAGGGAAGAACACTGAAGCTTTCTTT
CASSLVAGKNTEAFF
>-|TRBJ1-2|TRBV28|-
TGTGCCAGCAGTTTGGAAGGTCAGGACATCTATGGCTACACCTTC
CASSLEGQDIYGYTF
>-|TRBJ2-7|TRBV25-1|-
TGTGCCAGCAGTGAATATACTTCCACCTACGAGCAGTACTTC
CASSEYTSTYEQYF
>-|TRBJ2-7|TRBV28|-
TGTGCCAGCAGCGAAAGGTGGAGGGAGTTGTACTTC
CASSERWRELYF
>-|TRBJ2-1|TRBV18|TRBD1
TGTGCCAGCTCACAGGGACAGGGGATTGACAATGAGCAGTTCTTC
CASSQGQGIDNEQFF
>-|TRBJ1-5|TRBV28|-
TGTGCCAGCAGTTTAAAGGGGTTCTATAGCAATCAGCCCCAGCATTTT
CASSLKGFYSNQPQHF
>-|TRBJ2-5|TRBV18|TRBD1
TGTGCCAGCTCACCACCGGGACAGGGGAAAGAGACCCAGTACTTC
CASSPPGQGKETQYF
>-|TRBJ1-3|TRBV7-9|-
TGTGCCAGCAGCGCAGACAGGAACTCTGGAAACACCATATATTTT
CASSADRNSGNTIYF
>-|TRBJ1-1|TRBV6-2/TRBV6-3|-
TGTGCCAGCAGTTACGCGTCGGGTTTCACTGAAGCTTTCTTT
CASSYASGFTEAFF
>-|TRBJ1-1|TRBV25-1|TRBD1
TGTGCCAGCAGTGATCCAGGGGGCGAGGACACTGAAGCTTTCTTT
CASSDPGGEDTEAFF
>-|TRBJ1-5|TRBV28|-
TGTGCCAGCCTGGGGGGAGTTCGCAATCAGCCCCAGCATTTT
CASLGGVRNQPQHF
>-|TRBJ1-1|TRBV2|-
TGTGCCAGCAGAATCCCTAACAGGGCAGACGAAGCTTTCTTT
CASRIPNRADEAFF
>-|TRBJ2-7|TRBV4-2|-
TGTGCCAGCAGCCAAGATACAGGGACTACGTACTTC
CASSQDTGTTYF
>-|TRBJ2-7|TRBV7-9|-
TGTGCCAGCAGTCGTACGGGACAAATATACGAGCAGTACTTC
CASSRTGQIYEQYF
>once|TRBJ2-7|TRBV27|TRBD2
TGTGCCAGCAGCTCGTCGACTAGCGGGAGCTACGAGCAGTACTTC
CASSSSTSGSYEQYF
>-|TRBJ1-1|TRBV18|-
TGTGCCAGCTCACTCGGACAAGGGGTTTTAATGAACACTGAAGCTTTCTTT
CASSLGQGVLMNTEAFF
>-|TRBJ1-1|TRBV2|-
TGTGCCAGCAGTGAAGAGGTGAACACTGAAGCTTTCTTT
CASSEEVNTEAFF
>-|TRBJ2-1|TRBV4-1|TRBD2
TGCGCCAGCAGCCAAGAGGGGACTAGTTTTTACAATGAGCAGTTCTTC
CASSQEGTSFYNEQFF